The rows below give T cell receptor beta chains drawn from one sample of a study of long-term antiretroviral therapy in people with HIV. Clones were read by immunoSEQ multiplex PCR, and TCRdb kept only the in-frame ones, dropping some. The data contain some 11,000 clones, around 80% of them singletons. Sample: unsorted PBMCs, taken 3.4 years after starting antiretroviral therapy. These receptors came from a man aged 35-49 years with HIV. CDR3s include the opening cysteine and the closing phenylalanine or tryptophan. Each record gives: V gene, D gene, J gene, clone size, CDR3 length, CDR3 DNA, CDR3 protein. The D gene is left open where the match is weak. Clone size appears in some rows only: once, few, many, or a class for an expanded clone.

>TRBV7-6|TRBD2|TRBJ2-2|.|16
TGTGCCAGCAGCTTAATTTCGGGGGGGGGCACCGGGGAGCTGTTTTTT
CASSLISGGGTGELFF
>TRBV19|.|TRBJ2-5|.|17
TGTGCCAGTAGTATAGACACTCAGGGGGGCGGGATTGAGACCCAGTACTTC
CASSIDTQGGGIETQYF
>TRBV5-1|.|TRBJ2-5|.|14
TGCGCCAGCAGGCCTGGAGAGAGGGCCGAGACCCAGTACTTC
CASRPGERAETQYF
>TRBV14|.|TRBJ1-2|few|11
TGTGCCAGCAGCCAAGTAAGGGCCTACACCTTC
CASSQVRAYTF
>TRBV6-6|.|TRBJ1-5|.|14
TGTGCCAGCAGTTACGGACAGCTCAATCAGCCCCAGCATTTT
CASSYGQLNQPQHF
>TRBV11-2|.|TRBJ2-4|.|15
TGTGCCAGCAGCGTAGGGGCGGGTAGCAAAAACATTCAGTACTTC
CASSVGAGSKNIQYF
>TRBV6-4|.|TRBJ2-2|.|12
TGTGCCAGCGGGAACAGGGCCGGGGAGCTGTTTTTT
CASGNRAGELFF
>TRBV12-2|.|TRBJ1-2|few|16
TGTGCAAGTCCCCTAACTGGGCAACCGGGCCCGTGGGGCTACACCTTC
CASPLTGQPGPWGYTF
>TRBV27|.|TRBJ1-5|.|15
TGTGCCAGCAGTTTAACGGTGCCCGGCAATCAGCCCCAGCATTTT
CASSLTVPGNQPQHF
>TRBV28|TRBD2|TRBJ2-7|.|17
TGTGCCAGCAGTTTTCGGACTAGCGGGATTGTTTCCTACGAGCAGTACTTC
CASSFRTSGIVSYEQYF
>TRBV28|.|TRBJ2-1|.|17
TGTGCCAGCAGTTTTCGACCGGGGAAAAGCTCCTACAATGAGCAGTTCTTC
CASSFRPGKSSYNEQFF
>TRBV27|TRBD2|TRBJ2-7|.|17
TGTGCCAGCAGTCCCCTCAGGACTAGCGGGCTTAACTACGAGCAGTACTTC
CASSPLRTSGLNYEQYF
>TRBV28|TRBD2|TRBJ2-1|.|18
TGTGCCAGCAGTCAAGGGGTGGGTGAACGGGAGGAAAACAATGAGCAGTTCTTC
CASSQGVGEREENNEQFF
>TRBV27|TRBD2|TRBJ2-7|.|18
TGTGCCAGCAGTTCACCCGGGACTAGCGGGAGGGTGCTCTACGAGCAGTACTTC
CASSSPGTSGRVLYEQYF
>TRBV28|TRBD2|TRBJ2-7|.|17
TGTGCCAGCAGTCCCTTAGACACTAGCGGGAGTTACTACGAGCAGTACTTC
CASSPLDTSGSYYEQYF
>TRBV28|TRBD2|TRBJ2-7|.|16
TGTGCCAGCAGTTTATCCATGGGACTAGTCTCCTACGAGCAGTACTTC
CASSLSMGLVSYEQYF
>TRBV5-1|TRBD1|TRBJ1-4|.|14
TGCGCCAGCAGTGTCCAGGGGGCGAGTGAAAAACTGTTTTTT
CASSVQGASEKLFF
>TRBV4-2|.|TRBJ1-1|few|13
TGTGCCAGCAGCCAAGCAGGGAACACTGAAGCTTTCTTT
CASSQAGNTEAFF
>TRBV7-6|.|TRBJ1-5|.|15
TGTGCCAGCAGCTTAGGGCAGGGTAGGAGTCAGCCCCAGCATTTT
CASSLGQGRSQPQHF
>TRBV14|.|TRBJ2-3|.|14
TGTGCCAGCAGCAGGGGTTCCCCGGCAGATACGCAGTATTTT
CASSRGSPADTQYF
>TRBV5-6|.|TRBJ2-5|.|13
TGTGCCAGCAGCTTGGGGGTATCGGAGACCCAGTACTTC
CASSLGVSETQYF
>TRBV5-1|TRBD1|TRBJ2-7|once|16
TGCGCCAGCAGCTTGGGCTCCCAGGGACAGCCCTACGAGCAGTACTTC
CASSLGSQGQPYEQYF
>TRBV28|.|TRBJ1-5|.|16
TGTGCCAGCAGTCTTCGACAGAGTTATAGCAATCAGCCCCAGCATTTT
CASSLRQSYSNQPQHF
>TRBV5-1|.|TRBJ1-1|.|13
TGCGCCAGCAGTAGGCTGGGAGGGACTGAAGCTTTCTTT
CASSRLGGTEAFF
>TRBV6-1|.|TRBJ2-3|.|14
TGTGCCAGCAGTGTTTTAGGGGGGGGAGATACGCAGTATTTT
CASSVLGGGDTQYF
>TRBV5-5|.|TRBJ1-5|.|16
TGTGCCAGCAGCTCATCCGGGACGGAAAGCAATCAGCCCCAGCATTTT
CASSSSGTESNQPQHF
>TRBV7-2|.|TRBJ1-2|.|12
TGTGCCAGCAGCCCCACAACCACCGGCTACACCTTC
CASSPTTTGYTF
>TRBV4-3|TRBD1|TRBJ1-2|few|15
TGCGCCAGCAGCCAAGAACTCTCAGGGGGGAATGGCTACACCTTC
CASSQELSGGNGYTF
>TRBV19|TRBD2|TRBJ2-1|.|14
TGTGCCAGTAGTCTTGGACTAGCGAGCTATGAGCAGTTCTTC
CASSLGLASYEQFF
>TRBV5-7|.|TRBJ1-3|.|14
TGTGCCAGCAGCATAACAGGGTCAGGTAACACCATATATTTT
CASSITGSGNTIYF
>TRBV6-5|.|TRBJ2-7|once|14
TGTGCCAGCAGTTACCAGCCAGGCCCCTACGAGCAGTACTTC
CASSYQPGPYEQYF
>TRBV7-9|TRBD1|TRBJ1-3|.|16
TGTGCCAGCAGCTCCCCCCCAGGGGGCAGAGGAAACACCATATATTTT
CASSSPPGGRGNTIYF
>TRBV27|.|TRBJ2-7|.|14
TGTGCCAGCAGTCTCAGGGGACTCTCCTACGAGCAGTACTTC
CASSLRGLSYEQYF
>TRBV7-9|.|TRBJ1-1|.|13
TGTGCCAGCAGCTTAGAGGGTGACACTGAAGCTTTCTTT
CASSLEGDTEAFF
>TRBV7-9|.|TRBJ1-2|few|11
TGTGCCGTAGAGGTGGCGGAACACTACACCTTC
CAVEVAEHYTF
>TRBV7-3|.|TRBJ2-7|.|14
TGTGCCAGCAGCCTCGGCCGGGGGTCCTACGAGCAGTACTTC
CASSLGRGSYEQYF
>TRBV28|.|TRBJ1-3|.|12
TGTGCCAGCAGCCTTGACCGAAACACCATATATTTT
CASSLDRNTIYF
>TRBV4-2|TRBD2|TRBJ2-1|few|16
TGTGCCAGCAGCCAAGTTCTAGCGGGAGGAGACAATGAGCAGTTCTTC
CASSQVLAGGDNEQFF
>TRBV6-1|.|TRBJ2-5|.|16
TGTGCCAGCAGTGATAGACAGGGGAGGGGACAAGAGACCCAGTACTTC
CASSDRQGRGQETQYF
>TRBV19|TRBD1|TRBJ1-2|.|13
TGTGCCAGTACCTTGACAGGGGAGGTTGGCTACACCTTC
CASTLTGEVGYTF